The source of this T cell receptor (beta chain) is a study of blood T cell repertoires in COVID-19. Study details: Sample material is recorded as cDNA or gDNA derived from T cells, B-cell-depleted T cells, or PBMCs.

The germline V gene has CDR1 MNHEY and CDR2 SVGAGI. There are 15 residues in the CDR3. Germline trimming cut 4 bases from V and 2 bases from J; bases unmatched to any gene: 8. Those enrolled in Seattle joined during active infection and were followed longitudinally afterward. Original data processing: Amplifying reference gene primers gave estimates of nucleated cell counts. Here immunoSEQ multiplex PCR was the method, and the copy in TCRdb shows in-frame clones only, minus some. The V and J calls and clone size are taken from that table; D and trimming were inferred from the DNA. The sample lists around 310,000 clones; around nine tenths were seen once.

Sequenced input: peripheral blood. The rearrangement uses TRBV6-5 and TRBJ2-7, with 7 bases matching TRBD2. This TCR derives from a woman aged 25 to 39 with COVID-19, enrolled during active disease. The CDR3 sequence: CASSWKAGPPYEQYF. DNA for the CDR3: TGTGCCAGCAGTTGGAAAGCGGGACCCCCCTACGAGCAGTACTTC.